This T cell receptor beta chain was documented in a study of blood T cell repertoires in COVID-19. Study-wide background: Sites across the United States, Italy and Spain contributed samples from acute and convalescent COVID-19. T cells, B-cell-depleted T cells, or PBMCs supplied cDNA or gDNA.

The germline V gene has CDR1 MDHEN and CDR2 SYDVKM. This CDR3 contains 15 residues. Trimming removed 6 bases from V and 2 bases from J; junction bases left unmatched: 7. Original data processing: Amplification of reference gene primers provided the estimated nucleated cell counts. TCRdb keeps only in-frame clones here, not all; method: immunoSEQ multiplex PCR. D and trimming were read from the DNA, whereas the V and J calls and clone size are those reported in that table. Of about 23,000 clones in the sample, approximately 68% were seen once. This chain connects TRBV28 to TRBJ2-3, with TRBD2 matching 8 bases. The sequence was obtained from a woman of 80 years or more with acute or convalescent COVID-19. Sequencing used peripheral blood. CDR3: CASSSPGLVTDTQYF. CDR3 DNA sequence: TGTGCCAGCAGCTCTCCGGGACTAGTCACAGATACGCAGTATTTT.